The clone carrying this T cell receptor (beta chain) was seen at least ten times. Its antigen is currently unknown. This entry comes from a study of T-cell reconstitution after alpha-beta-depleted transplantation in children. Study observations and caveats: Certain patients had high TCRbeta diversity at day 60, and it came from recipient T cells and thymic progenitors that survived. About two months after transplant, alpha-beta T cells reportedly came from several hundred expanded graft clones. At one year after transplant, newly produced T cells mostly accounted for T-cell counts and diversity.

The CDR3 runs to 14 residues. Trimming left V 2 bases short and J 7 bases short, with 15 bases between. The library targeted TCRbeta and was prepared with unique molecular identifiers. Each CDR3 protein is one row after TCRdb ran MiXCR on the PCR reads. In the table there are some 50,000 distinct CDR3 sequences, 9.2% of which are singletons. The source is a male patient between 2 and 10 years old who had a stem cell transplant for chronic granulomatous disease, so the T cells may come from the graft donor. The specimen was PBMCs, mostly from graft donor cells, collected 60 days after TCRalphabeta/CD19-depleted stem cell transplant. The V gene is TRBV12-3 or TRBV12-4, the J gene TRBJ2-7; no clear D gene. CDR3 protein: CASSLMLFGNEQYF. CDR3 sequence (DNA): TGTGCCAGCAGTTTAATGTTGTTTGGTAATGAGCAGTACTTC.